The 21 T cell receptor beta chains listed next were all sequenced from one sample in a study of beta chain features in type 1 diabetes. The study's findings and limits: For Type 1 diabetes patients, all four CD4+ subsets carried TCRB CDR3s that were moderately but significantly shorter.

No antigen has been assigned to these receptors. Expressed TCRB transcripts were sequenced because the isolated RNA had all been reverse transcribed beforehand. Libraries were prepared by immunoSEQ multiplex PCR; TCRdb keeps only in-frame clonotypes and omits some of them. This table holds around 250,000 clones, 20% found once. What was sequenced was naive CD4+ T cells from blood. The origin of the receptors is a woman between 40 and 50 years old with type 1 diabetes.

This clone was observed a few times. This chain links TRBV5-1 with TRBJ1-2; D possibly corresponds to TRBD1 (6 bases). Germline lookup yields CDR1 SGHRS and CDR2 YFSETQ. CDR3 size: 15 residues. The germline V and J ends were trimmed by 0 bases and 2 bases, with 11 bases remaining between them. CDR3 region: CASSLAGGENYGYTF. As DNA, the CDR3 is TGCGCCAGCAGCTTGGCGGGGGGCGAGAACTATGGCTACACCTTC.

CDR3 amino acids: CASSPRQAFEQYF. The CDR3 DNA is TGTGCCAGCTCACCAAGGCAGGCGTTCGAGCAGTACTTC. The J gene is TRBJ2-7, the V gene TRBV18, with no clear D. Germline V gene lookup returns CDR1 KGHSH and CDR2 LQKENI. The CDR3 totals 13 residues. V was trimmed by 2 bases and J by 6 bases, leaving 11 bases between them.

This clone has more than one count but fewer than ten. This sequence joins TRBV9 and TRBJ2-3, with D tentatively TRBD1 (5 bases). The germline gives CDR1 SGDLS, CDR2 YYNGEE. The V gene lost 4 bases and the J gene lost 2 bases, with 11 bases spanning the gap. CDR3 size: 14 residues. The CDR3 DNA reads TGTGCCAGCAGCCCTTTAGGGGTCACAGATACGCAGTATTTT. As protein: CASSPLGVTDTQYF. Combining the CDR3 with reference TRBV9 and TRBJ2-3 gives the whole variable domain DSGVTQTPKHLITATGQRVTLRCSPRSGDLSVYWYQQSLDQGLQFLIQYYNGEERAKGNILERFSAQQFPDLHSELNLSSLELGDSALYFCASSPLGVTDTQYFGPGTRLTVL.

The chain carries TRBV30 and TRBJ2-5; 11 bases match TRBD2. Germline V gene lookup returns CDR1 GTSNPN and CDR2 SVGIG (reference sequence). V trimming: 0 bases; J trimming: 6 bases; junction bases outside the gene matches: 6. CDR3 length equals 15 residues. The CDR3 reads CAWSVLASGGKTQYF. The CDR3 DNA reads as TGTGCCTGGAGTGTACTGGCTAGCGGGGGGAAGACCCAGTACTTC. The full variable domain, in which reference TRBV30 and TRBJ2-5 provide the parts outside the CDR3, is SQTIHQWPATLVQPVGSPLSLECTVEGTSNPNLYWYRQAAGRGLQLLFYSVGIGQISSEVPQNLSASRPQDRQFILSSKKLLLSDSGFYLCAWSVLASGGKTQYFGPGTRLLVL.

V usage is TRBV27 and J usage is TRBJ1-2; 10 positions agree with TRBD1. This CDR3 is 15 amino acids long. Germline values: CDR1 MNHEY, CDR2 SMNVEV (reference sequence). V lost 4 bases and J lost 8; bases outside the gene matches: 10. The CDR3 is CASSSPGQGREGYTF. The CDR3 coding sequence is TGTGCCAGCAGTTCCCCGGGACAGGGGAGGGAAGGCTACACCTTC.

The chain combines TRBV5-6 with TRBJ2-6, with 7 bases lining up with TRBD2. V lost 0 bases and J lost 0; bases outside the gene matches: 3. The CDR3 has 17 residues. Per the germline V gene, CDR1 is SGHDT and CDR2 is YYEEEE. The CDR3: CASSLGGGYSGANVLTF. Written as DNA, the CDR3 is TGTGCCAGCAGCTTGGGGGGAGGGTACTCTGGGGCCAACGTCCTGACTTTC.

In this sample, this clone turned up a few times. This CDR3 is CASSPWTGDGNEQFF. Here the CDR3 DNA reads TGTGCCAGCAGCCCCTGGACAGGGGATGGGAATGAGCAGTTCTTC. The chain is built from TRBV7-2 and TRBJ2-1; 9 nucleotides line up with TRBD1. The J segment lost 7 bases and the V segment lost 5 bases, leaving 9 bases of the junction unmatched. Germline assignment: CDR1 SGHTA and CDR2 FQGNSA. CDR3 size: 15 residues. The full variable domain, its missing parts supplied by reference TRBV7-2 and TRBJ2-1, is GAGVSQSPSNKVTEKGKDVELRCDPISGHTALYWYRQSLGQGLEFLIYFQGNSAPDKSGLPSDRFSAERTGGSVSTLTIQRTQQEDSAVYLCASSPWTGDGNEQFFGPGTRLTVL.

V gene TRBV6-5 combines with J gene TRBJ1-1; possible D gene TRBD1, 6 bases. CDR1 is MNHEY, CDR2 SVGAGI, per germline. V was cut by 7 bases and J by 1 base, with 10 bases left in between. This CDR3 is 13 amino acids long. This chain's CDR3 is CASIATGNTEAFF. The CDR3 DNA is TGTGCCAGCATCGCGACAGGGAACACTGAAGCTTTCTTT.

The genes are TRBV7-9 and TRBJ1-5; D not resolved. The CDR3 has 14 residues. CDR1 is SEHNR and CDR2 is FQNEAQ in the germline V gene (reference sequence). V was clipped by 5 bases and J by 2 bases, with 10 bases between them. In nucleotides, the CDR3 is TGTGCCAGCAGCCGTATGGGAGGCAATCAGCCCCAGCATTTT. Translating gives CASSRMGGNQPQHF.

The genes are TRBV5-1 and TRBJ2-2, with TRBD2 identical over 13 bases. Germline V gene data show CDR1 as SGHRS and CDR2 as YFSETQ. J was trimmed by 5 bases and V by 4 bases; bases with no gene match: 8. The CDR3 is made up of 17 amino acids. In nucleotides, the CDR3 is TGCGCCAGCAGCCGGACTAGCGGGGGACCGACGACCGGGGAGCTGTTTTTT. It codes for CASSRTSGGPTTGELFF. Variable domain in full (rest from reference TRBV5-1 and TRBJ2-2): KAGVTQTPRYLIKTRGQQVTLSCSPISGHRSVSWYQQTPGQGLQFLFEYFSETQRNKGNFPGRFSGRQFSNSRSEMNVSTLELGDSALYLCASSRTSGGPTTGELFFGEGSRLTVL.

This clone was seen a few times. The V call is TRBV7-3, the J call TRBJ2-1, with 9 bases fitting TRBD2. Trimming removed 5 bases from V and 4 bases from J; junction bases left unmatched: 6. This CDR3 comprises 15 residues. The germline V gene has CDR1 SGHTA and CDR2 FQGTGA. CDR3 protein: CASSILAGLYNEQFF. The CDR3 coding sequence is TGTGCCAGCAGCATACTAGCGGGCCTTTACAATGAGCAGTTCTTC.

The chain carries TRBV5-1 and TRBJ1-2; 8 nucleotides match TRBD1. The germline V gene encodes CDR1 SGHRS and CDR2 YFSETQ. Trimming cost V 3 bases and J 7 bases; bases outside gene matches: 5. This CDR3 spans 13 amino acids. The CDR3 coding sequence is TGCGCCAGCAGCTGGACAGGGTCGGGTGGCTACACCTTC. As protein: CASSWTGSGGYTF.

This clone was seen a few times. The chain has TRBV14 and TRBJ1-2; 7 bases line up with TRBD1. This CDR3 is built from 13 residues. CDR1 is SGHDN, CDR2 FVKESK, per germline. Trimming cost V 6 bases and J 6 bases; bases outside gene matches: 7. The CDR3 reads CASSPRQGDGYTF. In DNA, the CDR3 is TGTGCCAGCAGTCCTCGACAGGGCGATGGCTACACCTTC.

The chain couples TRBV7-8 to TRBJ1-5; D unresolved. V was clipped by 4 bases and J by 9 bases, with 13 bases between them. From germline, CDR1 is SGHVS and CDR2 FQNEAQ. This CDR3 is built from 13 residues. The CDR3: CASSWTARGPQHF. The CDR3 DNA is TGTGCCAGCAGCTGGACGGCCCGGGGGCCCCAGCATTTT.

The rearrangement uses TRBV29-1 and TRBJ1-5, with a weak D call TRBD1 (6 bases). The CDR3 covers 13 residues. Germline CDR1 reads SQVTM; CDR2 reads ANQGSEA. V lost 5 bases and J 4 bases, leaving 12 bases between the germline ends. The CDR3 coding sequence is TGCAGCGTTTCACAGGGTCGGAATCAGCCCCAGCATTTT. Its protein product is CSVSQGRNQPQHF.

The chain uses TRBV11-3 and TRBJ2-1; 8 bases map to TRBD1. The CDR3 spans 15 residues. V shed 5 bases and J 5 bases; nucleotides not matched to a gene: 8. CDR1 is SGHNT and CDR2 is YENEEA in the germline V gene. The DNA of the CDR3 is TGTGCCAGCAGCAGGGGACAGGAAGGCAACAATGAGCAGTTCTTC. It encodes CASSRGQEGNNEQFF.

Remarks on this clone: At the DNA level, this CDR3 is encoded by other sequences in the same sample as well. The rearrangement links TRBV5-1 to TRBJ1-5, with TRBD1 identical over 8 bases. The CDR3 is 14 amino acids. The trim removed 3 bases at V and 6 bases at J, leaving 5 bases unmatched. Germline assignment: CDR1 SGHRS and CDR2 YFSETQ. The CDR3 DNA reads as TGCGCCAGCAGCTCCGGGACAGGAGGTCAGCCCCAGCATTTT. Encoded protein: CASSSGTGGQPQHF.

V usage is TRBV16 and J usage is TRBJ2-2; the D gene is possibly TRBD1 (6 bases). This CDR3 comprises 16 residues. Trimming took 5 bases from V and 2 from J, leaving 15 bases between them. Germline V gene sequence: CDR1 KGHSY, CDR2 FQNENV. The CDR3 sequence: CASSDRGQLNTGELFF. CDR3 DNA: TGTGCCAGCAGCGACCGTGGACAGCTCAACACCGGGGAGCTGTTTTTT. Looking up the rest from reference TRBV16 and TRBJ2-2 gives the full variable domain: GEEVAQTPKHLVRGEGQKAKLYCAPIKGHSYVFWYQQVLKNEFKFLISFQNENVFDETGMPKERFSAKCLPNSPCSLEIQATKLEDSAVYFCASSDRGQLNTGELFFGEGSRLTVL.

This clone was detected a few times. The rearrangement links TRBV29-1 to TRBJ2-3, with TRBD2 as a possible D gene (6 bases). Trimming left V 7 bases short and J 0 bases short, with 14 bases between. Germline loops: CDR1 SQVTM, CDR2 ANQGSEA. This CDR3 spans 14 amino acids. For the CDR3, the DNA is TGCAGCGCATTTTTCGGGGGAAGCACAGATACGCAGTATTTT. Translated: CSAFFGGSTDTQYF.

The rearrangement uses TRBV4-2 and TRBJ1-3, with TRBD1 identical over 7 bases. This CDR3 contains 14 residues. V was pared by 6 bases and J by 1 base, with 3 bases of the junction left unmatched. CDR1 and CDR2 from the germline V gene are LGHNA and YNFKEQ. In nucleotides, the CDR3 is TGTGCCAGCAGGCCACAGGGGTCTGGAAACACCATATATTTT. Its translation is CASRPQGSGNTIYF.

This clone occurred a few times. CDR3 in DNA: TGTGCCAGCAGTGAATATAGGGGACAGGGAGACGAGCAGTACTTC. It encodes CASSEYRGQGDEQYF. This chain connects TRBV25-1 to TRBJ2-7; 9 positions match TRBD1. The CDR3 spans 15 residues. With V trimmed by 0 bases and J by 5 bases, 5 bases remained unmatched. CDR1 and CDR2 from the germline V gene are MGHDK and SYGVNS.